One sample yielded the 31 T cell receptor beta chains listed below, sequenced in a study of regulatory T cells in long-lasting Graves disease. The time point is: persistent/refractory GD, antithyroid drugs over 5 years with positive TRAb. PBMC RNA was the source of the TCR library. CDR3 regions were amplified by Arm-PCR using iRepertoire HTBI primers to build TCR beta libraries. One entry per CDR3 protein, called by TCRdb with MiXCR from the multiplex PCR reads. Of more than 300,000 distinct CDR3 sequences in the sample, roughly 24% were seen once. The starting material was peripheral blood mononuclear cells (PBMCs), obtained when the disease was refractory, from a patient treated with antithyroid drugs. The source of these receptors is a woman between 35 and 50 years old with Graves disease.

This clonotype occurred many times. The V and J genes are TRBV28 and TRBJ1-5, with 12 bases matching TRBD1. Germline trimming cut 3 bases from V and 7 bases from J; bases unmatched to any gene: 10. Looked up from germline, CDR1 is MDHEN and CDR2 is SYDVKM. The CDR3 sequence is 17 residues long. CDR3 coding DNA: TGTGCCAGCAGTTTTTGGGGACAGGGGGCCTCAAGGCAGCCCCAGCATTTT. Translating gives CASSFWGQGASRQPQHF.

This clonotype was seen a handful of times. The chain employs TRBV27 and TRBJ2-2; TRBD2 matches 7 bases. V gave up 1 base and J gave up 4 bases; unmatched junction bases: 6. The CDR3 runs to 16 residues. Germline V gene data show CDR1 as MNHEY and CDR2 as SMNVEV (reference sequence). The CDR3 DNA sequence: TGTGCCAGCAGTTTATGGGCTGGCGGGAGCACCGGGGAGCTGTTTTTT. It translates to CASSLWAGGSTGELFF.

In the case of this clonotype: Just one base apart from a much larger clone, this may be a read error. The V gene is TRBV6-4, the J gene TRBJ1-5, with D perhaps matching TRBD1 (6 bases). V lost 4 bases and J 5 bases, leaving 12 bases between the germline ends. CDR3 length equals 14 residues. Germline CDR1 is MRHNA and CDR2 is SNTAGT. The CDR3 bases are TGTGCCAGCAGTGGAGCCAGGGGAGATCAGCCCCAGCATTTT. It codes for CASSGARGDQPQHF.

The sample holds a few counts of this clonotype. The chain recombines TRBV3-1 with TRBJ2-7; maybe TRBD2 (6 bases). With 2 bases removed from V and 7 bases from J, the gap between germline ends came to 9 bases. The CDR3 is 12 residues long. The germline V gene encodes CDR1 LGHDT and CDR2 YNNKEL (reference sequence). The CDR3 reads CASSQLSGEQYF. DNA for the CDR3: TGTGCCAGCAGCCAACTTAGCGGTGAGCAGTACTTC.

In this sample, this clonotype turned up many times. The chain employs TRBV2 and TRBJ1-1, with TRBD1 as a possible D gene (5 bases). Deletions cut 1 base from V and 10 bases from J, with 13 bases between. The length of the CDR3 is 13 residues. Germline V gene data show CDR1 as SNHLY and CDR2 as FYNNEI. CDR3 nucleotides: TGTGCCAGCAGTGAAGGCAGGGCGTACATAGCTTTCTTT. Amino acid sequence: CASSEGRAYIAFF.

J is TRBJ2-5 and V is TRBV7-9; TRBD2 aligns across 9 bases. From germline, CDR1 is SEHNR and CDR2 FQNEAQ (reference sequence). The CDR3 has 15 amino acids. The V gene end was trimmed by 5 bases and the J gene end by 11 bases; junction bases not matched to a gene: 15. CDR3 sequence (DNA): TGTGCCAGCAGCCACCCGGTGGTAGCGGGAGCCGTTCAGTACTTC. Amino acid sequence: CASSHPVVAGAVQYF.

This clonotype was detected only a few times. This sequence may be a read error, since a much larger clone differs from it by one base. The J gene is TRBJ2-5, the V gene TRBV2; D gene uncertain. This CDR3 comprises 14 residues. The germline V gene encodes CDR1 SNHLY and CDR2 FYNNEI. CDR3 sequence: CAGSESGAQETQYF. In DNA, the CDR3 is TGTGCCGGCAGTGAATCCGGCGCACAAGAGACCCAGTACTTC.

Details on this clonotype: Since a much larger clone is just one base distant, this may be a read error. The chain recombines TRBV28 with TRBJ1-1; D may be TRBD1 (5 bases). The CDR3 runs 14 residues. From germline, CDR1 is MDHEN and CDR2 SYDVKM. The CDR3 coding sequence is TGTGTCAGCAGGAGGGGAGAAGGAAGCACTGAAGCTTTCTTT. Its translation: CVSRRGEGSTEAFF. The whole variable domain, remainder taken from reference TRBV28 and TRBJ1-1, is DVKVTQSSRYLVKRTGEKVFLECVQDMDHENMFWYRQDPGLGLRLIYFSYDVKMKEKGDIPEGYSVSREKKERFSLILESASTNQTSMYLCVSRRGEGSTEAFFGQGTRLTVV.

The gene calls are TRBV10-2 and TRBJ1-1, with 7 nucleotides matching TRBD1. The CDR3 has 13 residues. Looked up from germline, CDR1 is WSHSY and CDR2 is SAAADI. With V trimmed by 9 bases and J by 1 base, 5 bases remained unmatched. CDR3 amino acids: CASRGPWNTEAFF. CDR3 bases: TGCGCCAGTAGGGGGCCCTGGAACACTGAAGCTTTCTTT.

This chain links TRBV9 with TRBJ2-7, with D unresolved. The ends were cut back, 3 bases at V and 3 bases at J, with 10 bases in the middle. The CDR3 contains 13 residues. The germline V gene encodes CDR1 SGDLS and CDR2 YYNGEE. The CDR3 loop is CASSETPSYEQYF. In DNA form, the CDR3 reads TGTGCCAGCAGCGAGACACCCAGCTACGAGCAGTACTTC.

The chain combines TRBV6-5 with TRBJ2-1; TRBD2 aligns across 11 bases. The CDR3 spans 16 residues. CDR1 MNHEY and CDR2 SVGAGI come from the germline V gene. Unmatched junction bases numbered 2, after V lost 4 bases and J lost 0 bases. For the CDR3, the DNA is TGTGCCAGCAGTTCCACTAGCGGGAGCTCCTACAATGAGCAGTTCTTC. As protein: CASSSTSGSSYNEQFF.

The chain employs TRBV2 and TRBJ1-6, with D unresolved. The CDR3 is 12 residues long. Between the trimmed V and J ends, which lost 2 bases and 15 bases, there was a span of 11 bases. Per germline, CDR1 SNHLY and CDR2 FYNNEI. This CDR3 reads CASSEWADNLHF. DNA for the CDR3: TGTGCCAGCAGTGAATGGGCCGATAACCTCCACTTT.

In its sample, this clonotype was seen many times. The V call is TRBV2, the J call TRBJ1-5; D uncertain. From germline, CDR1 is SNHLY and CDR2 FYNNEI. V gave up 5 bases and J gave up 2 bases, with 13 bases separating them. This CDR3 comprises 15 residues. In DNA form, the CDR3 reads TGTGCCAGCAGTCTTCCTTGGAATCGCAATCAGCCCCAGCATTTT. Amino acids: CASSLPWNRNQPQHF.

The J gene is TRBJ2-7, the V gene TRBV19, with 13 bases matching TRBD2. Germline CDR1 is LNHDA and CDR2 is SQIVND (reference sequence). The V and J ends lost 4 bases and 2 bases, in that order; junction bases with no gene match: 2. CDR3 length equals 15 residues. CDR3 nucleotides: TGTGCCAGTAGTAAAGGGACTAGCGGGGCCTACGAGCAGTACTTC. It codes for CASSKGTSGAYEQYF. The variable domain in full, with the rest retrieved from reference TRBV19 and TRBJ2-7, is DGGITQSPKYLFRKEGQNVTLSCEQNLNHDAMYWYRQDPGQGLRLIYYSQIVNDFQKGDIAEGYSVSREKKESFPLTVTSAQKNPTAFYLCASSKGTSGAYEQYFGPGTRLTVT.

This clonotype has ten or more counts. The J gene is TRBJ2-2, the V gene TRBV28; the D is unclear. The V end was cut by 6 bases, the J end by 4 bases, with 12 bases between. The CDR3 loop spans 14 amino acids. Germline CDR1 and CDR2: MDHEN and SYDVKM. The DNA of the CDR3 is TGTGCCAGCAGCGGGCAGGCGTCCACCGGGGAGCTGTTTTTT. Protein sequence: CASSGQASTGELFF. The full variable domain, in which reference TRBV28 and TRBJ2-2 provide the parts outside the CDR3, is DVKVTQSSRYLVKRTGEKVFLECVQDMDHENMFWYRQDPGLGLRLIYFSYDVKMKEKGDIPEGYSVSREKKERFSLILESASTNQTSMYLCASSGQASTGELFFGEGSRLTVL.

The chain joins TRBV7-2 to TRBJ2-7; D gene unclear. Per the germline V gene, CDR1 is SGHTA and CDR2 is FQGNSA. Trimming left V 2 bases short and J 3 bases short, with 14 bases between. The CDR3 runs to 15 residues. CDR3 nucleotides: TGTGCCAGCAGCTTACAAGGCCAGGCCAACTACGAGCAGTACTTC. It codes for CASSLQGQANYEQYF. The full variable domain, rest sourced from reference TRBV7-2 and TRBJ2-7, is GAGVSQSPSNKVTEKGKDVELRCDPISGHTALYWYRQSLGQGLEFLIYFQGNSAPDKSGLPSDRFSAERTGGSVSTLTIQRTQQEDSAVYLCASSLQGQANYEQYFGPGTRLTVT.

The table lists this clonotype with a few counts. V and J are TRBV7-9 and TRBJ2-2; 12 positions agree with TRBD2. The germline CDR1 and CDR2 sequences are SEHNR and FQNEAQ (reference sequence). The CDR3 is 17 residues long. The trim removed 5 bases at V and 3 bases at J, leaving 7 bases unmatched. CDR3 coding DNA: TGTGCCAGCAGCCCCCGACTAGCGGGGGAGGACACCGGGGAGCTGTTTTTT. Amino acid sequence: CASSPRLAGEDTGELFF.

This clonotype showed up just a few times. This chain joins TRBV15 and TRBJ2-7; either TRBD1 or TRBD2 may fit D (5 bases each). Germline CDR1 LNHNV, CDR2 YYDKDF (reference sequence). The CDR3 is 14 amino acids. Trimming removed 5 bases at V and 4 bases at J, with 15 bases between. DNA of the CDR3: TGTGCCACCAGCGGCCGGGACGTAGGTTACGAGCAGTACTTC. It translates to CATSGRDVGYEQYF.

The genes are TRBV5-6 and TRBJ1-5; TRBD1 matches 9 bases. The CDR3 has 16 amino acids. The V gene's germline CDR1 is SGHDT and CDR2 YYEEEE. Losses at the gene ends were 0 bases for V and 6 bases for J; bases not matched to a gene: 7. The CDR3, as DNA: TGTGCCAGCAGCTTGGCCGGGACAGGGTATGTTCAGCCCCAGCATTTT. It is translated as CASSLAGTGYVQPQHF.

The genes are TRBV2 and TRBJ2-6; tentatively, D is TRBD1 or TRBD2 (5 bases each). Germline V gene lookup returns CDR1 SNHLY and CDR2 FYNNEI. The CDR3 sequence is 19 residues long. V shed 6 bases and J shed 3 bases, with 24 bases lying between them. CDR3 nucleotides: TGTGCCAGCAGCCCACGTAAGGGGCCGGGATGGTTTGGGGCCAACGTCCTGACTTTC. It translates to CASSPRKGPGWFGANVLTF.

In this sample, this clonotype turned up a few times. At one boundary the junction diverges from the germline segment, which might be a read error. This chain uses TRBV16 with TRBJ2-5; 7 positions agree with TRBD1. In germline, CDR1 is KGHSY, CDR2 FQNENV. This CDR3 has 14 residues. CDR3: CVSSRQGREETQYF. CDR3 nucleotide sequence: TGTGTCAGCAGCCGACAGGGAAGGGAAGAGACCCAGTACTTC. Drawing the rest from reference TRBV16 and TRBJ2-5, the complete variable domain is GEEVAQTPKHLVRGEGQKAKLYCAPIKGHSYVFWYQQVLKNEFKFLISFQNENVFDETGMPKERFSAKCLPNSPCSLEIQATKLEDSAVYFCVSSRQGREETQYFGPGTRLLVL.

This clonotype turned up a few times. This chain links TRBV24-1 with TRBJ2-7, with D maybe TRBD1 (5 bases). V shed 4 bases and J shed 3 bases, with 9 bases lying between them. CDR1 is KGHDR, CDR2 SFDVKD, per germline. CDR3 size: 13 residues. CDR3 loop: CATSETDSYEQYF. CDR3 nucleotide sequence: TGTGCCACCAGTGAAACTGACAGCTACGAGCAGTACTTC.

This chain uses TRBV20-1 with TRBJ1-4; TRBD1 might be the D (5 bases). The CDR3 runs to 12 residues. Germline CDR1 and CDR2: DFQATT and SNEGSKA (reference sequence). Deletions cut 1 base from V and 6 bases from J, with 6 bases between. CDR3 nucleotide sequence: TGCAGTGCTAGAGGGGGCTATGAAAAACTGTTTTTT. Protein: CSARGGYEKLFF.

In its sample, this clonotype was seen many times. The V and J genes are TRBV2 and TRBJ2-7; 12 nucleotides agree with TRBD2. The CDR3 has 15 amino acids. V shed 5 bases and J 6 bases; nucleotides not matched to a gene: 8. Per germline, CDR1 SNHLY and CDR2 FYNNEI. Here the CDR3 reads CASSLSGLAGSEQYF. The CDR3 DNA follows: TGTGCCAGCAGTCTATCAGGACTAGCGGGATCCGAGCAGTACTTC.

The V and J genes are TRBV19 and TRBJ2-7; D remains unclear. CDR1 and CDR2 (germline): LNHDA, SQIVND (reference sequence). This CDR3 is 13 amino acids long. Trimming removed 2 bases from V and 2 bases from J, with 7 bases in between. CDR3 nucleotide sequence: TGTGCCAGTAGTATACAGCAGACCTACGAGCAGTACTTC. Its protein is CASSIQQTYEQYF.

A note on this clonotype: A single base separates this from a much larger clone, so it may be a read error. The chain uses TRBV27 and TRBJ1-1; D is perhaps TRBD1 (6 bases). The CDR3 length is 16 residues. Germline assignment: CDR1 MNHEY and CDR2 SMNVEV (reference sequence). The V and J ends lost 6 bases and 3 bases respectively, with 20 bases between them. The DNA for the CDR3 is TGTGCCAGCAGACTTATTAGAGGGGGGTTGGACACTGAAGCTTTCTTT. Its protein product is CASRLIRGGLDTEAFF.

This clonotype was found many times. This chain connects TRBV28 to TRBJ2-2; the D gene is possibly TRBD1 (5 bases). The V end lost 10 bases, the J end lost 6 bases, and 18 bases lay between the germline ends. The CDR3 contains 14 residues. Germline lookup yields CDR1 MDHEN and CDR2 SYDVKM. The CDR3 reads CATEIGADPGELFF. The CDR3 bases are TGTGCCACCGAAATAGGGGCTGATCCCGGGGAGCTGTTTTTT.

This clonotype was seen repeatedly, ten times or more. This chain joins TRBV7-9 and TRBJ2-5; possible D gene TRBD1, 6 bases. V dropped 5 bases and J dropped 2 bases, with 18 bases sitting between them. This CDR3 is 16 amino acids long. Per the germline V gene, CDR1 is SEHNR and CDR2 is FQNEAQ (reference sequence). The CDR3 DNA sequence: TGTGCCAGCAGCCCAGGGGTACAGAGAGCGCAAGAGACCCAGTACTTC. As protein: CASSPGVQRAQETQYF.

This clonotype was seen ten or more times. The rearrangement links TRBV12-3 or TRBV12-4 to TRBJ1-1; possibly TRBD1 for D (5 bases). The CDR3 covers 13 residues. V lost 4 bases and J lost 5, with 11 bases in between. The CDR3 DNA follows: TGTGCCAGCAGTTACGGGGCAGGGACTGAAGCTTTCTTT. Its translation: CASSYGAGTEAFF.

This clonotype was counted ten times or more. The rearrangement uses TRBV28 and TRBJ2-2; D not certain. The CDR3 runs 13 residues. In germline, CDR1 is MDHEN, CDR2 SYDVKM. V was cut by 8 bases and J by 0 bases, with 7 bases left in between. The CDR3 reads CASHGTNTGELFF. CDR3 in DNA: TGTGCCAGCCATGGGACGAACACCGGGGAGCTGTTTTTT. The variable domain in full, completed from reference TRBV28 and TRBJ2-2, reads DVKVTQSSRYLVKRTGEKVFLECVQDMDHENMFWYRQDPGLGLRLIYFSYDVKMKEKGDIPEGYSVSREKKERFSLILESASTNQTSMYLCASHGTNTGELFFGEGSRLTVL.

This chain joins TRBV2 and TRBJ2-3, with D perhaps TRBD1 (7 bases). Germline lookup yields CDR1 SNHLY and CDR2 FYNNEI. The CDR3 extends over 15 amino acids. The V gene lost 4 bases and the J gene lost 3 bases, with 14 bases spanning the gap. Written as DNA, the CDR3 is TGTGCCAGCAGTGGACAGGGAGGCCCAACAGATACGCAGTATTTT. Translating gives CASSGQGGPTDTQYF.